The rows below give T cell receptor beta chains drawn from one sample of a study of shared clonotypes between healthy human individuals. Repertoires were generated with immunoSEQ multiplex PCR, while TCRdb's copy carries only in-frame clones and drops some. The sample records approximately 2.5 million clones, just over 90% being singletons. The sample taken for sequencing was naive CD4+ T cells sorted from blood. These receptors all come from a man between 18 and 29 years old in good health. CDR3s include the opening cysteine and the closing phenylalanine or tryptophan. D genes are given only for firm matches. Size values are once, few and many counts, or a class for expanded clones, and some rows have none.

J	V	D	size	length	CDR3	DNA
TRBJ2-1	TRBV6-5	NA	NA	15	CASSYDWGTYNEQFF	TGTGCCAGCAGTTACGACTGGGGAACCTACAATGAGCAGTTCTTC
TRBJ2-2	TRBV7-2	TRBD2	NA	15	CASSSSGRASGELFF	TGTGCCAGCAGCTCTAGCGGGAGGGCCTCCGGGGAGCTGTTTTTT
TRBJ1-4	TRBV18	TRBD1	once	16	CASSPQPGTANEKLFF	TGTGCCAGCTCGCCGCAACCCGGGACAGCGAATGAAAAACTGTTTTTT
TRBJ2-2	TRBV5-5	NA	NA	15	CASSLVVSVSGELFF	TGTGCCAGCAGCTTGGTGGTCAGCGTGAGCGGGGAGCTGTTTTTT
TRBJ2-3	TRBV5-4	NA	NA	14	CASSLDLGSDTQYF	TGTGCCAGCAGCTTGGATTTAGGGAGCGATACGCAGTATTTT
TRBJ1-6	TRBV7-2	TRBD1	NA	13	CAGTGTGGSPLHF	TGTGCCGGAACCGGGACAGGGGGTTCACCCCTCCACTTT
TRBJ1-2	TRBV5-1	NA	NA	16	CASSLPTTGTFVGYTF	TGCGCCAGCAGCTTGCCTACCACAGGAACGTTTGTGGGCTACACCTTC
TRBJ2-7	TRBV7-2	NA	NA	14	CASSLGGQIYEQYF	TGTGCCAGCAGCTTAGGCGGGCAGATTTACGAGCAGTACTTC
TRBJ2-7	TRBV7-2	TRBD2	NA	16	CASSLSVGREGYEQYF	TGTGCCAGCAGCTTATCGGTAGGGCGGGAGGGCTACGAGCAGTACTTC
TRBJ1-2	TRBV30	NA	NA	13	CAWRATGNYGYTF	TGTGCCTGGAGAGCTACAGGAAACTATGGCTACACCTTC
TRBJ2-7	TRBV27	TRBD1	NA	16	CASSLDRDRFTYEQYF	TGTGCCAGCAGTTTAGATAGGGACAGATTCACCTACGAGCAGTACTTC
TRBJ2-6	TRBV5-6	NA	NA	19	CASRDSGGPFLSGANVLTF	TGTGCCAGCAGGGACTCGGGGGGCCCTTTTCTCTCTGGGGCCAACGTCCTGACTTTC
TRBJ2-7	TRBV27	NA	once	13	CASSLYFSYEQYF	TGTGCCAGCAGTTTATATTTCTCCTACGAGCAGTACTTC
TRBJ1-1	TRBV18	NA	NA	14	CASSKGTMNTEAFF	TGTGCCAGCTCAAAGGGCACGATGAACACTGAAGCTTTCTTT
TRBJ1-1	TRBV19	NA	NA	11	CASSRVTEAFF	TGTGCCAGTAGTCGGGTCACTGAAGCTTTCTTT
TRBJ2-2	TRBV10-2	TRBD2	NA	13	CASSGTRTGELFF	TGCGCCAGCAGCGGGACTAGAACCGGGGAGCTGTTTTTT
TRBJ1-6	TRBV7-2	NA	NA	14	CASSLDRPNSPLHF	TGTGCCAGCAGCTTAGACAGGCCGAACTCACCCCTCCACTTT